This is a list of T cell receptor beta chains from one sample in a study of T cell responses to AZD1222 COVID-19 vaccine. TCRdb keeps only in-frame clones here, not all; method: immunoSEQ multiplex PCR. The sample contains about 130,000 clones, around 90% of which appear only once. The material was peripheral blood, obtained 28 days after the second AZD1222 dose. The receptors shown here come from an adult who received the AZD1222 COVID-19 vaccine. CDR3s leave out the opening cysteine and the closing phenylalanine or tryptophan.

>11|TRBV4-1|TRBJ2-7
ASSQDSSYEQY
>14|TRBV24-1|TRBJ1-4
ATSDPTGGADEKLF
>12|TRBV6-1|TRBJ2-3
ASSEVGRMDTQY
>12|TRBV27|TRBJ2-7
ASSLGAGVGEQY
>11|TRBV5-1|TRBJ2-1
ASSLDSPASLF
>13|TRBV5-6|TRBJ1-6
ASSLAGVSNSPLH
>11|TRBV19|TRBJ2-2
ASSGLLTGELF
>12|TRBV5-1|TRBJ1-1
ASNYFSRSPEAF
>11|TRBV11-3|TRBJ2-1
ASSFTSKDEQF
>11|TRBV14|TRBJ2-5
ASSQVHREAQY
>16|TRBV7-8|TRBJ2-2
ASSSRLAGAEGTGELF
>9|TRBV2|TRBJ2-1
ASADYNEQF
>13|TRBV5-1|TRBJ1-5
ASSLDSGGYQPQH
>13|TRBV6-6|TRBJ1-1
ASSHWGRVNTEAF
>9|TRBV30|TRBJ2-7
AWGQSYEQY
>12|TRBV19|TRBJ1-1
ASIHVGQGPEAF
>12|TRBV28|TRBJ1-2
ASSLWGAGYGYT
>15|TRBV19|TRBJ2-6
ASSILAGSSGANVLT
>17|TRBV7-8|TRBJ2-1
ASSFSNAGGLADYNEQF
>11|TRBV4-1|TRBJ2-2
ASRSENTGELF
>11|TRBV18|TRBJ2-5
ASSPPSTETQY
>12|TRBV3-1/TRBV3-2|TRBJ2-7
ASSQIGQVYEQY
>11|TRBV29-1|TRBJ2-1
SVGQDLYNEQF
>10|TRBV9|TRBJ1-2
ASSVSGVGYT
>14|TRBV5-1|TRBJ2-6
ASSPAGSSGANVLT
>14|TRBV7-9|TRBJ2-2
ASSSGTGRNTGELF
>12|TRBV3-1/TRBV3-2|TRBJ1-1
ASSQSEANTEAF
>12|TRBV2|TRBJ2-1
ASSLRSIYNAQF
>16|TRBV7-2|TRBJ1-6
ASSLGRLGTGKNSPLH
>12|TRBV13|TRBJ1-3
ASSLRTAGNTIY
>10|TRBV30|TRBJ1-1
AWSVVGTEAF
>11|TRBV3-1/TRBV3-2|TRBJ2-7
ASSLRTGREQY
>15|TRBV3-1/TRBV3-2|TRBJ1-2
ASSQDLSGTGREGYT
>11|TRBV7-8|TRBJ1-2
ASSLGVVDRHT
>13|TRBV3-1/TRBV3-2|TRBJ2-2
ASSRGTGGTGELF
>12|TRBV5-1|TRBJ2-5
ASSSTPGSETQY
>13|TRBV6-4|TRBJ1-4
ASSLRGSANEKLF
>14|TRBV6-6|TRBJ2-7
ASTTPGTGASYEQY
>16|TRBV25-1|TRBJ1-2
ASSVNQGQSLINYGYT
>13|TRBV7-6|TRBJ2-2
ASSAHRGRTGELF
>14|TRBV6-1|TRBJ1-6
ASSGFRVFMGSPLH
>16|TRBV27|TRBJ2-5
ASSLSSPGLAHQETQY
>13|TRBV7-9|TRBJ1-1
ASTPPAVLNTEAF
>13|TRBV6-1|TRBJ1-4
ASSEVRTGDEKLF
>13|TRBV5-4|TRBJ2-3
ASSLDMVGADTQY
>13|TRBV5-1|TRBJ1-4
ASSLTGMFDEKLF
>13|TRBV6-2/TRBV6-3|TRBJ1-5
ASSYQTGFNQPQH
>9|TRBV29-1|TRBJ1-3
SGGSGNTIY
>13|TRBV2|TRBJ1-5
ASSEGGEVGQPQH
>10|TRBV6-5|TRBJ1-3
ASMSSGNTIY
>12|TRBV3-1/TRBV3-2|TRBJ2-3
ASSEAPVLSTQY
>11|TRBV2|TRBJ1-6
AGGDRANSPLH
>12|TRBV5-8|TRBJ1-5
ASSLAPGYQPQH
>12|TRBV4-2|TRBJ1-5
ASSQQVGNQPQH
>12|TRBV5-6|TRBJ2-1
ASSSLAGEDEQF